The sequence of this TCR beta chain was determined in a study of tumor-infiltrating lymphocytes in primary liver carcinoma. With respect to this clonotype: Relative to the germline gene, one junction end is altered; a read error may explain this.

Synthesis of TCR beta cDNA was carried out from 500 ng total RNA with a constant-region primer. Investigators got TCR beta libraries out of three nested multiplex PCR rounds, done with slightly modified ARM-PCR. Forward primers for TRBV1-TRBV30 and a C-beta reverse primer served the first two PCR rounds, at around 9 cycles each. TCRdb used MiXCR to reprocess the multiplex PCR reads, holding one entry per CDR3 protein. The sample consists of 20,000 to 25,000 distinct CDR3 sequences, around 79% of them appearing once. CDR1 SGHAT and CDR2 FQNNGV come from the germline V gene. CDR3 length: 14 residues. Investigators took RNA and DNA out together from roughly 20-30 mg of unsorted bulk tissue.

The source is a woman in her 30s with primary liver carcinoma and hepatitis B virus infection. V gene TRBV11-2 combines with J gene TRBJ1-2; no definite D call. Specimen: liver tumor tissue from sampling region 1. Subset denoted: tumor region T1, superior pole. CDR3 protein: CVSSLREANYCYTF. In DNA form, the CDR3 reads TGTGTTAGCAGCTTAAGGGAAGCTAACTATTGCTACACCTTC.